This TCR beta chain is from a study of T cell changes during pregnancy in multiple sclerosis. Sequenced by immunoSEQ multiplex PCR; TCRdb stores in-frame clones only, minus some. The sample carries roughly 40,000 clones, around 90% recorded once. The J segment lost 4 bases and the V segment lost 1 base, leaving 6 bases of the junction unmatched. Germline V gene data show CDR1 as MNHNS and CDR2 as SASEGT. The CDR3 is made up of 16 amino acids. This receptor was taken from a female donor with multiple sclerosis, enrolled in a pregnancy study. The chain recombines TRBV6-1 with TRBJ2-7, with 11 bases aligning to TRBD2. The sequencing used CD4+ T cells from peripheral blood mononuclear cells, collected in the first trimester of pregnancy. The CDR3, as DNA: TGTGCCAGCAGTGAAGTGACTAGCGGGAAGCGGTACGAGCAGTACTTC. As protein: CASSEVTSGKRYEQYF.